This is a list of T cell receptor beta chains from one sample in a study of control samples from healthy donors and cancer patients. Profiled with immunoSEQ multiplex PCR; TCRdb holds only in-frame clones, not every one. The top ten hold about 1.5% of the sample, which has roughly 130,000 clones, approximately 94% seen once. The sample comprised PBMCs. The receptors come from a man aged 50 to 59 with head and neck cancer. The conserved cysteine and the conserved F or W are not part of the CDR3 here. A D gene is named only where the DNA matches it firmly.

>NA|TRBV7-2|10|TRBJ2-3
ASSLGLDTQY
>NA|TRBV5-4|10|TRBJ2-7
ASSWSSGEQY
>TRBD1|TRBV5-6|14|TRBJ1-1
ASSFLPTGVFTEAF
>NA|TRBV18|12|TRBJ2-1
ASSPGGGYNEQF
>TRBD1|TRBV5-6|13|TRBJ2-7
ASSPQGTYYHEQY
>NA|TRBV9|12|TRBJ2-3
ASSRDQNPDTQY
>NA|TRBV6-6|11|TRBJ1-1
ASSYSGGTEAF
>NA|TRBV6-6|9|TRBJ2-7
ASSHYREQY
>NA|TRBV6-1|14|TRBJ2-5
ASSEAPSLREETQY
>NA|TRBV6-5|12|TRBJ2-5
ASSYYGGGKTQY
>TRBD1|TRBV6-5|13|TRBJ1-4
ASSKNRGMSEKLF
>NA|TRBV6-1|13|TRBJ1-4
ASSEDPGSNEKLF
>NA|TRBV5-5|11|TRBJ2-7
ASRLGQEYEQY
>NA|TRBV11-2|11|TRBJ2-2
ASSSVVVGELF
>NA|TRBV6-1|9|TRBJ2-3
ASSEGRPQN